Below, 10 T cell receptor beta chains from the same sample are listed, as sequenced in a study of spatial heterogeneity in lung cancer. TCRdb analysed the 5' RACE reads with MiXCR anew, one entry per CDR3 protein. The table has roughly 70,000 distinct CDR3 sequences, 10% to 15% seen once. The time point here: sample taken at primary tumor resection. Sequencing was performed on whole RNA extracted from tumor and nontumor lung tissue, or from frozen PBMC, and the material was left unsorted. Sequencing used PBMCs, obtained at surgery. These receptors all come from a male donor with early-stage non-small cell lung cancer.

CDR3 bases: TGTGCCAGTAGTCCGATAAGTAGCGGGAGACTCGGGGATACGCAGTATTTT. It is translated as CASSPISSGRLGDTQYF. The V and J genes are TRBV19 and TRBJ2-3; the match to TRBD2 covers 9 bases. Germline trimming cut 5 bases from V and 6 bases from J; bases unmatched to any gene: 15. Germline V CDR1 and CDR2: LNHDA, SQIVND (reference sequence). This CDR3 contains 17 residues.

This rearrangement joins TRBV5-4 to TRBJ1-4; D is perhaps TRBD1 (6 bases). V gave up 2 bases and J gave up 8 bases, with 10 bases separating them. Germline lookup yields CDR1 SGHNT and CDR2 YYREEE (reference sequence). The CDR3 sequence is 13 residues long. The CDR3, as DNA: TGTGCCAGCAGCTTAACAGGGCGAGAAAAACTGTTTTTT. Its translation is CASSLTGREKLFF.

This clonotype was seen at least ten times. The CDR3 spells CSANPLGLAESHPYEQYF. CDR3 bases: TGCAGTGCTAACCCCTTGGGACTAGCGGAGTCCCATCCCTACGAGCAGTACTTC. The genes are TRBV20-1 and TRBJ2-7; 11 bases agree with TRBD2. CDR1 and CDR2 (germline): DFQATT, SNEGSKA (reference sequence). This CDR3 is built from 18 residues. V shed 4 bases, J shed 2 bases, and the junction held 16 bases outside the gene matches.

Notes on this clonotype: A read error may explain this, as a much larger clone is one base away. The rearrangement links TRBV20-1 to TRBJ2-4; a weak D match, TRBD1 (5 bases). The CDR3 is 11 residues long. V shed 5 bases and J shed 13 bases, with 15 bases lying between them. In germline, CDR1 is DFQATT, CDR2 SNEGSKA (reference sequence). The CDR3 loop reads CSAWIAGFQYF. CDR3 DNA: TGCAGTGCTTGGATAGCAGGGTTCCAGTACTTC.

This clonotype was seen a handful of times. The chain employs TRBV6-1 and TRBJ2-5, with D perhaps matching TRBD1 (6 bases). CDR3 length equals 14 residues. Germline V gene data show CDR1 as MNHNS and CDR2 as SASEGT. Between the trimmed V and J ends, which lost 4 bases and 5 bases, there was a span of 14 bases. The CDR3 reads CASSVAGVRETQYF. The CDR3 DNA reads TGTGCCAGCAGTGTCGCAGGGGTACGGGAGACCCAGTACTTC.

V and J are TRBV20-1 and TRBJ2-1; D perhaps matches TRBD1 (6 bases). Germline lookup yields CDR1 DFQATT and CDR2 SNEGSKA (reference sequence). The CDR3 is 12 residues long. Trimming stripped 2 bases from V and 6 bases from J, with 8 bases between. The CDR3 bases are TGCAGTGCTAGAAGAGGGGGCAATGAGCAGTTCTTC. As protein: CSARRGGNEQFF.

For the CDR3, the DNA is TGCGCCAGCAGCCTTTGGGGGACAGGCGAGCAGTACTTC. It is translated as CASSLWGTGEQYF. The chain links TRBV5-1 to TRBJ2-7; 8 nucleotides align to TRBD1. The CDR3 totals 13 residues. V was pared by 4 bases and J by 6 bases, with 6 bases of the junction left unmatched. Germline V gives CDR1 SGHRS, CDR2 YFSETQ.

This clonotype was observed at least ten times. The rearrangement uses TRBV27 and TRBJ1-1, with a tentative D call TRBD1 (6 bases). CDR3 length: 14 amino acids. The germline V gene has CDR1 MNHEY and CDR2 SMNVEV (reference sequence). The ends were cut back, 1 base at V and 2 bases at J, with 8 bases in the middle. The CDR3 is CASSLLGANTEAFF. In nucleotides, the CDR3 is TGTGCCAGCAGTTTATTGGGGGCTAACACTGAAGCTTTCTTT.

Many counts were recorded for this clonotype. This chain uses TRBV7-2 with TRBJ1-4; D is possibly TRBD1 (6 bases). The CDR3 consists of 16 residues. CDR1 and CDR2 from the germline V gene are SGHTA and FQGNSA. V lost 4 bases to trimming and J lost 7 bases, with 19 bases between them. CDR3 region: CASSSPLRDTAEKLFF. CDR3 nucleotides: TGTGCCAGCAGCTCGCCATTACGGGACACGGCTGAAAAACTGTTTTTT.

CDR3 bases: TGTGCCAGTAGTATCAGCGGGAGGGCCCTTGAGCAGTTCTTC. Translating gives CASSISGRALEQFF. The V call is TRBV19, the J call TRBJ2-1; the match to TRBD2 covers 10 bases. The J segment lost 9 bases and the V segment lost 3 bases, leaving 5 bases of the junction unmatched. This CDR3 contains 14 residues. From germline, CDR1 is LNHDA and CDR2 SQIVND (reference sequence).